This record concerns one TCR beta chain sequence. The data originate from a study of CD8 T cells in Susac syndrome. The controls, all healthy donors, were matched for age and sex. TEMRA cells were enriched by FACS, while CD8+ and CD4+ T cells were obtained through a negative isolation that was performed magnetically. Reverse transcription of about 0.5 to 1 ug RNA was carried out with random hexamers. Across 54 Vbeta and 13 Jbeta, TCR beta CDR3 was amplified with immunoSEQ multiplex PCR. MiXCR was run by TCRdb on the immunoSEQ multiplex PCR reads, yielding one entry per CDR3 protein. This table has around 200,000 distinct CDR3 sequences, 95% appearing once. Trimming took 3 bases from V and 0 from J, leaving 8 bases between them. The CDR3 is 14 residues long. CDR1 is SEHNR and CDR2 is FQNEAQ in the germline V gene (reference sequence).

This chain uses TRBV7-9 with TRBJ1-1, with D unclear. Sequencing input: CD4+ T cells from PBMCs. This clonotype was obtained from a human donor in good health. DNA of the CDR3: TGTGCCAGCAGCTTGGCCCACATGAACACTGAAGCTTTCTTT. This gives the protein CASSLAHMNTEAFF. The full variable domain, completed using reference TRBV7-9 and TRBJ1-1, is DTGVSQNPRHKITKRGQNVTFRCDPISEHNRLYWYRQTLGQGPEFLTYFQNEAQLEKSRLLSDRFSAERPKGSFSTLEIQRTEQGDSAMYLCASSLAHMNTEAFFGQGTRLTVV.